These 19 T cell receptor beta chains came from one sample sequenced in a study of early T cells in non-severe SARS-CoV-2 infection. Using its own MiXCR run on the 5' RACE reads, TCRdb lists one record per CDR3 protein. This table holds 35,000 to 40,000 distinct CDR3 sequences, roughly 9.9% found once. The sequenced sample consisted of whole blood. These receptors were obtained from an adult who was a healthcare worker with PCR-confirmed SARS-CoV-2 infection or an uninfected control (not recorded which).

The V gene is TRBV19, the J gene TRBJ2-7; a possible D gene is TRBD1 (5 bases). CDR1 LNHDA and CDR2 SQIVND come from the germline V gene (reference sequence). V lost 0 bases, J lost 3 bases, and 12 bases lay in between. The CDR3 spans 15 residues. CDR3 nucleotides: TGTGCCAGTAGTATAGATCAGGACATCAGCTACGAGCAGTACTTC. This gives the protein CASSIDQDISYEQYF.

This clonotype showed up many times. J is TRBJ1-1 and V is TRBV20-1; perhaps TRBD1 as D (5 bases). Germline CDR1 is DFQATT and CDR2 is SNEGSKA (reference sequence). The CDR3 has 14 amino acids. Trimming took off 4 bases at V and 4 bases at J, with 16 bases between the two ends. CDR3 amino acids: CSAIRVLSGTEAFF. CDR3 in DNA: TGCAGTGCTATCAGGGTTCTTTCGGGCACTGAAGCTTTCTTT.

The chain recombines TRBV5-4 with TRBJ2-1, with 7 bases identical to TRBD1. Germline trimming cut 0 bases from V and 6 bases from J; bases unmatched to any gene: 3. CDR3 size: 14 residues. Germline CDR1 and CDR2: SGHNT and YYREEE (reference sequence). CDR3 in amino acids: CASSLGAGGNEQFF. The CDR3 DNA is TGTGCCAGCAGCTTGGGCGCAGGGGGCAATGAGCAGTTCTTC. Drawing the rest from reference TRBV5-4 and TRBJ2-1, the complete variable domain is ETGVTQSPTHLIKTRGQQVTLRCSSQSGHNTVSWYQQALGQGPQFIFQYYREEENGRGNFPPRFSGLQFPNYSSELNVNALELDDSALYLCASSLGAGGNEQFFGPGTRLTVL.

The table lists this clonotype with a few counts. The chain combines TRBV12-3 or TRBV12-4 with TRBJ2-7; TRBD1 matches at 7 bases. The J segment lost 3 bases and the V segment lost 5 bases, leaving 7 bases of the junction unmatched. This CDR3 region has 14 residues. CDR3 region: CASSRSRGIYEQYF. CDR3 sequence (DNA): TGTGCCAGCAGTCGCTCCAGGGGGATCTACGAGCAGTACTTC.

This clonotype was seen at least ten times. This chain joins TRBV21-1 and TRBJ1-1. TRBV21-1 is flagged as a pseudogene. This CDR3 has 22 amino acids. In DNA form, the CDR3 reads TGTGCCAGCAGTAAAGGGACCTGGGGTTTTTGCCCTCACCCTGGGGGTGACACTGAAGCTTTCTTT. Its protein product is CASSKGTWGFCPHPGGDTEAFF.

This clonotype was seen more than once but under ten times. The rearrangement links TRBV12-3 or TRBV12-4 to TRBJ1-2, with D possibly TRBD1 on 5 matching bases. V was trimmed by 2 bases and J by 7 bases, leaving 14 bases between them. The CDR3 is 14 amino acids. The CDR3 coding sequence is TGTGCCAGCAGTTTAACAGGTCCCCAAACTGGCTACACCTTC. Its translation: CASSLTGPQTGYTF.

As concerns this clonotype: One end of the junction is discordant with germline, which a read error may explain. CDR3 nucleotide sequence: TGTGCCAGCAGTTACGTACAGGAAAACACTGAAGTTTTCTTT. Its protein is CASSYVQENTEVFF. V and J are TRBV6-5 and TRBJ1-1; D might be TRBD1 (5 bases). This CDR3 is 14 amino acids long. Germline V gene sequence: CDR1 MNHEY, CDR2 SVGAGI.

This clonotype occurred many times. The CDR3 sequence: CASSLRDRGDEKLFF. CDR3 nucleotides: TGTGCCAGCAGCTTGAGGGACAGGGGTGATGAAAAACTGTTTTTT. V and J are TRBV5-5 and TRBJ1-4; TRBD1 matches at 10 bases. CDR1 is SGHKS, CDR2 YYEKEE, per germline (reference sequence). V lost 1 base to trimming and J lost 6 bases; unmatched junction nucleotides: 3. The CDR3 totals 15 residues.

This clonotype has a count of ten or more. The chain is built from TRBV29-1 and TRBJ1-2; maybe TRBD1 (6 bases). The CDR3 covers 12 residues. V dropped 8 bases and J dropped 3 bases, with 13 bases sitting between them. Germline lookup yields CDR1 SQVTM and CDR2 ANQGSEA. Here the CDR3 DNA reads TGCAGCTCCCAGACAGGAGACTATGGCTACACCTTC. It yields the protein CSSQTGDYGYTF.

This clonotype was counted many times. CDR3 in amino acids: CSVAGDRQETQYF. The DNA for the CDR3 is TGCAGCGTGGCCGGCGACCGGCAAGAGACCCAGTACTTC. This chain joins TRBV29-1 and TRBJ2-5; D is uncertain. This CDR3 has 13 amino acids. Germline CDR1 SQVTM, CDR2 ANQGSEA. The V end lost 6 bases, the J end lost 2 bases, and 13 bases lay between the germline ends. The full variable domain, completed using reference TRBV29-1 and TRBJ2-5, is SAVISQKPSRDICQRGTSLTIQCQVDSQVTMMFWYRQQPGQSLTLIATANQGSEATYESGFVIDKFPISRPNLTFSTLTVSNMSPEDSSIYLCSVAGDRQETQYFGPGTRLLVL.

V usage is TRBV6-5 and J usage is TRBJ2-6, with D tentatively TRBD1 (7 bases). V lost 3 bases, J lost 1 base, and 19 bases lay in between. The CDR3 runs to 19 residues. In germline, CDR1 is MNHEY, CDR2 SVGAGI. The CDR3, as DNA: TGTGCCAGCAGTTATTCCCGACAGGGACTCTTGTCTGGGGCCAACGTCCTGACTTTC. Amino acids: CASSYSRQGLLSGANVLTF.

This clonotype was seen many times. The CDR3 loop is CASRGLGPYSNQPQHF. CDR3 nucleotide sequence: TGTGCCAGTCGGGGATTGGGACCTTATAGCAATCAGCCCCAGCATTTT. V gene TRBV19 combines with J gene TRBJ1-5; tentative D call: TRBD1 (5 bases). Germline loops: CDR1 LNHDA, CDR2 SQIVND (reference sequence). The V and J ends lost 8 bases and 0 bases respectively, with 17 bases between them. This CDR3 comprises 16 residues.

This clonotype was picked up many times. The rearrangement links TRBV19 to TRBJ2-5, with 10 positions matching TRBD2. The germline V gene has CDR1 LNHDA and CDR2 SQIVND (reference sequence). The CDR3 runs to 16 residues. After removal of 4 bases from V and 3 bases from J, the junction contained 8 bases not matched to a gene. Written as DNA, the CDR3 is TGTGCCAGTAGTACGCAGAGCGGGGGGGTAAAAGAGACCCAGTACTTC. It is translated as CASSTQSGGVKETQYF. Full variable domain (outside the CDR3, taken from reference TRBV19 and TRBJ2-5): DGGITQSPKYLFRKEGQNVTLSCEQNLNHDAMYWYRQDPGQGLRLIYYSQIVNDFQKGDIAEGYSVSREKKESFPLTVTSAQKNPTAFYLCASSTQSGGVKETQYFGPGTRLLVL.

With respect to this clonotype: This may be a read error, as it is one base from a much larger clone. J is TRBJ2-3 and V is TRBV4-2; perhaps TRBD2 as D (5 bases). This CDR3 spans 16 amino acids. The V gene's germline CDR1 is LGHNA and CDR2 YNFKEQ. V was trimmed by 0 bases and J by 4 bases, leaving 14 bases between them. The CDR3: CASSQDLAEGADTQYF. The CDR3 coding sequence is TGTGCCAGCAGCCAAGATCTAGCAGAGGGCGCAGATACGCAGTATTTT.

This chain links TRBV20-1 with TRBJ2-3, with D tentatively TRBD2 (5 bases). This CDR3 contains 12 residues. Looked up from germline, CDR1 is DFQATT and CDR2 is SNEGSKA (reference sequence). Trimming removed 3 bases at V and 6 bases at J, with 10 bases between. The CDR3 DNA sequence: TGCAGTGCTAGGGACTTTAGGGATACGCAGTATTTT. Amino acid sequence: CSARDFRDTQYF.

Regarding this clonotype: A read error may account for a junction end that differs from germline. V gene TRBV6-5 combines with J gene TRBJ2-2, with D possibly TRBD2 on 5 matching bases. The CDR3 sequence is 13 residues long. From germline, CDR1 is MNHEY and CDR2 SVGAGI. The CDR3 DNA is TGTGCCAGCAGTCCCACTAACACCGGGGTGCTGTTTTTT. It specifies CASSPTNTGVLFF.

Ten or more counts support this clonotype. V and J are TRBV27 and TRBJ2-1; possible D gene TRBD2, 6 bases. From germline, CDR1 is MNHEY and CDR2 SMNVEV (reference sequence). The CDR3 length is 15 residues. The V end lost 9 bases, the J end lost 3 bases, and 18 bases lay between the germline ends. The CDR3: CASGAGLAIYNEQFF. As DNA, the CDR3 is TGTGCCAGTGGAGCGGGTCTAGCGATCTACAATGAGCAGTTCTTC.

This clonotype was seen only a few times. The CDR3 nucleotides read TGTGCCAGCAGGAGGAGGAACACCGGGGAGCTGTTTTTT. It codes for CASRRRNTGELFF. The chain employs TRBV28 and TRBJ2-2; D gene unclear. V shed 6 bases and J shed 1 base, with 6 bases lying between them. CDR3 length: 13 residues. Germline V lookup: CDR1 MDHEN, CDR2 SYDVKM. Together with reference TRBV28 and TRBJ2-2, the CDR3 gives the full variable domain: DVKVTQSSRYLVKRTGEKVFLECVQDMDHENMFWYRQDPGLGLRLIYFSYDVKMKEKGDIPEGYSVSREKKERFSLILESASTNQTSMYLCASRRRNTGELFFGEGSRLTVL.

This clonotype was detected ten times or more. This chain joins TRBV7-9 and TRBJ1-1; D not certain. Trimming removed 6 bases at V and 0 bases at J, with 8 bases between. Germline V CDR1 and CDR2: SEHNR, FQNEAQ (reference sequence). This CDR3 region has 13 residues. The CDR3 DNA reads TGTGCCAGCAGTGAGGAGATGAACACTGAAGCTTTCTTT. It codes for CASSEEMNTEAFF.